This T cell receptor beta chain was obtained from a study of T cell repertoires in cytomegalovirus infection (dated by TCRdb to 2018 to 2020). At the level of the whole study: Peptide stimulations targeted recently identified HLA-C-restricted CMV epitopes, whose presentation resists viral immunomodulation, together with well-studied HLA-B-restricted epitopes. The HLA type of each donor mattered for the analysis, because public TCR beta signatures pointed to carriage of CMV infection along with the matching HLA type.

The research as a whole found: In both this cohort and an independent cohort of several hundred donors, the cumulative frequency of public TCR beta family members distinguished carriers of CMV infection plus the relevant HLA type. The ex vivo response was dominated by HLA-C-restricted CMV-specific TCR beta clonotypes, which also provided the single most frequent clonotype in two of eight donors.

To note about this clonotype: The antigen this receptor binds is unknown. No base quality values were provided; no much bigger clone lies one nucleotide off.

Data came from an Illumina HiSeq 1500. TCRdb handled the public reads itself, with Q25 trimming in fastp and clone calling in MiXCR, and kept productive beta chains. Merged by CDR3 protein, the rows form single entries marked with the most common genes and DNA. Here the sample has fewer than 1,000,000 distinct CDR3 sequences; around 31% occur a single time. The ten largest clones represent around 15% of the sample. The sample's treatment or condition label, decoded: in vitro stimulation with specific CMV peptide epitopes to enrich CMV-specific T cells. Trimming leaves V shorter by 5 bases and J shorter by 7 bases, with the junction holding 11 bases beyond the gene matches. Reading from cysteine to phenylalanine, the CDR3 counts 15 amino acids. Only the CDR3 DNA is retained, 45 bases long and in frame from the first base. According to the germline V gene (reference sequence), CDR1 reads LNHDA and CDR2 reads SQIVND.

This clonotype was obtained from a human donor in good health (CMV status not recorded). Some clones in this sample may be carry-over from other donors' samples. Sequences were derived from cultured CD8+ T cells from PBMCs, sampled from culture after CMV antigen stimulation. The chain is assembled from TRBV19 and TRBJ2-7, with 10 middle bases fitting TRBD1. The nucleotide sequence is given as TGTGCCAGTAGTCCCGGGACAGGGGATTTCGGAGAGCAGTACTTC. It encodes CASSPGTGDFGEQYF.